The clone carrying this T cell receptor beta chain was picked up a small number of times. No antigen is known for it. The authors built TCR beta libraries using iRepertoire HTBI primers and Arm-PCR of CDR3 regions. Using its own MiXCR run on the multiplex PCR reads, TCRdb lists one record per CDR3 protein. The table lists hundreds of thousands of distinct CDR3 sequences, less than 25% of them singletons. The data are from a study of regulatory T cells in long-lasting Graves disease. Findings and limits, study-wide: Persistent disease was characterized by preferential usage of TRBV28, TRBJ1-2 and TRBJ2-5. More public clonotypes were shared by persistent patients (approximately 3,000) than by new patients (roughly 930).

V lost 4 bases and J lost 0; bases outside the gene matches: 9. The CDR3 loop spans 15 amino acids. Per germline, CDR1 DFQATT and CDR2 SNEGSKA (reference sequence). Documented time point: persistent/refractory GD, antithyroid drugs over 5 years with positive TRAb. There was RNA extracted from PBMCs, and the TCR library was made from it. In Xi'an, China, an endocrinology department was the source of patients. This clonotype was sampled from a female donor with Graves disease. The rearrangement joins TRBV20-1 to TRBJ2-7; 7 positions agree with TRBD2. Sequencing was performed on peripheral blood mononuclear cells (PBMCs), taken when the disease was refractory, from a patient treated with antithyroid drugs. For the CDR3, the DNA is TGCAGTGCTACAGGGCGCGGGGGACCCTCCTACGAGCAGTACTTC. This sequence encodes CSATGRGGPSYEQYF.